This is a list of T cell receptor beta chains from one sample in a study of blood T cell repertoires in COVID-19. This table comes from immunoSEQ multiplex PCR, and its TCRdb copy is limited to in-frame clones, with some not included. The sample consists of over 250,000 clones, about nine tenths of them appearing once. The sample comprised peripheral blood. The receptors originated from a woman between 50 and 59 years old with COVID-19, enrolled during active disease. Each CDR3 is given with its conserved first and last residue. A D gene is named only where the DNA matches it firmly. The size field is filled for only some rows; it gives once, few, many or a size class.

j_call: TRBJ1-4
d_call: NA
clone_size: NA
v_call: TRBV30
cdr3_nt: TGTGCCTGGAGTTCTGGGAGTGAAAAACTGTTTTTT
cdr3_aa: CAWSSGSEKLFF

j_call: TRBJ1-1
d_call: TRBD1
clone_size: NA
v_call: TRBV5-6
cdr3_nt: TGTGCCAGCAGCTTGGACAGGGGGAACACTGAAGCTTTCTTT
cdr3_aa: CASSLDRGNTEAFF

j_call: TRBJ2-5
d_call: NA
clone_size: NA
v_call: TRBV9
cdr3_nt: TGTGCCAGCAGCGTAGCAGGGTGGGAGACCCAGTACTTC
cdr3_aa: CASSVAGWETQYF

j_call: TRBJ1-1
d_call: TRBD1
clone_size: NA
v_call: TRBV5-1
cdr3_nt: TGCGCCAGCACCCGACAGGGGTCCATGAACACTGAAGCTTTCTTT
cdr3_aa: CASTRQGSMNTEAFF

j_call: TRBJ1-2
d_call: NA
clone_size: NA
v_call: TRBV18
cdr3_nt: TGTGCCAGCACCCGCTACACAGTAGATTCTGGCTACACCTTC
cdr3_aa: CASTRYTVDSGYTF

j_call: TRBJ2-7
d_call: TRBD2
clone_size: NA
v_call: TRBV5-1
cdr3_nt: TGCGCCAGCAGCCTGGCGGCGGGAGGGTACGAGCAGTACTTC
cdr3_aa: CASSLAAGGYEQYF

j_call: TRBJ2-5
d_call: TRBD2
clone_size: NA
v_call: TRBV28
cdr3_nt: TGTGCCAGCACGATCTCCGGGACTAAAGAGACCCAGTACTTC
cdr3_aa: CASTISGTKETQYF

j_call: TRBJ1-5
d_call: NA
clone_size: NA
v_call: TRBV6-5
cdr3_nt: TGTGCCAGCACCGACGACTACAATCAGCCCCAGCATTTT
cdr3_aa: CASTDDYNQPQHF

j_call: TRBJ2-3
d_call: TRBD2
clone_size: NA
v_call: TRBV2
cdr3_nt: TGTGCCAGCAGTGAGGCGACTAGCTCTGATACGCAGTATTTT
cdr3_aa: CASSEATSSDTQYF

j_call: TRBJ2-7
d_call: NA
clone_size: NA
v_call: TRBV18
cdr3_nt: TGTGCCAGCTCACTGGAGGGGCGGTCAAGTATCTACGAGCAGTACTTC
cdr3_aa: CASSLEGRSSIYEQYF

j_call: TRBJ1-1
d_call: NA
clone_size: NA
v_call: TRBV6-6
cdr3_nt: TGTGCCAGCAGTTCCAGGGAGAACACTGAAGCTTTCTTT
cdr3_aa: CASSSRENTEAFF

j_call: TRBJ2-7
d_call: TRBD1
clone_size: once
v_call: TRBV7-2
cdr3_nt: TGTGCCAGCAGCCCGACAGGGGGGTATGAGCAGTACTTC
cdr3_aa: CASSPTGGYEQYF

j_call: TRBJ2-2
d_call: TRBD2
clone_size: NA
v_call: TRBV5-6
cdr3_nt: TGTGCCAGCAGCTGGGGAGGGGACCGGTTGAACACCGGGGAGCTGTTTTTT
cdr3_aa: CASSWGGDRLNTGELFF

j_call: TRBJ1-4
d_call: NA
clone_size: once
v_call: TRBV9
cdr3_nt: TGTGCCAGCAGCACGCAGGGGAGGGCTAATGAAAAACTGTTTTTT
cdr3_aa: CASSTQGRANEKLFF

j_call: TRBJ2-6
d_call: TRBD1
clone_size: NA
v_call: TRBV6-6
cdr3_nt: TGTGCCAGCAGTCCTGCTGTCGGACAGGGGGCGGTCGGGGCCAACGTCCTGACTTTC
cdr3_aa: CASSPAVGQGAVGANVLTF

j_call: TRBJ2-7
d_call: NA
clone_size: NA
v_call: TRBV6-5
cdr3_nt: TGTGCCAGCAGCCTCTACCCCGGACAGACCTACGAGCAGTACTTC
cdr3_aa: CASSLYPGQTYEQYF

j_call: TRBJ1-2
d_call: NA
clone_size: NA
v_call: TRBV7-9
cdr3_nt: TGTGCCAGCAGCTCCACGGCGGTGAGCTATGGCTACACCTTC
cdr3_aa: CASSSTAVSYGYTF

j_call: TRBJ2-3
d_call: TRBD1
clone_size: NA
v_call: TRBV2
cdr3_nt: TGTGCCAGCGTACAGGGGCCTAGCACAGATACGCAGTATTTT
cdr3_aa: CASVQGPSTDTQYF

j_call: TRBJ2-7
d_call: TRBD2
clone_size: NA
v_call: TRBV7-9
cdr3_nt: TGTGCCAGCAGCCACGGACTAGCGCTTACCTACGAGCAGTACTTC
cdr3_aa: CASSHGLALTYEQYF

j_call: TRBJ2-3
d_call: NA
clone_size: NA
v_call: TRBV9
cdr3_nt: TGTGCCAGCAGCTTCTCTAGCACAGATACGCAGTATTTT
cdr3_aa: CASSFSSTDTQYF

j_call: TRBJ2-7
d_call: NA
clone_size: NA
v_call: TRBV5-4
cdr3_nt: TGTGCCAGCAGCCATGGACAGAGATACGAGCAGTACTTC
cdr3_aa: CASSHGQRYEQYF

j_call: TRBJ2-5
d_call: TRBD1
clone_size: NA
v_call: TRBV7-6
cdr3_nt: TGTGCCAGCAGCTTAGCCGGGACAGGGTTGGAGACCCAGTACTTC
cdr3_aa: CASSLAGTGLETQYF

j_call: TRBJ1-2
d_call: NA
clone_size: few
v_call: TRBV2
cdr3_nt: TGTGCCAGCAGTGAAAGGACAGATAGGTATGGCTACACCTTC
cdr3_aa: CASSERTDRYGYTF

j_call: TRBJ1-5
d_call: NA
clone_size: NA
v_call: TRBV6-5
cdr3_nt: TGTGCCAGCAGTTACTCGGGCCAGCCCCAGCATTTT
cdr3_aa: CASSYSGQPQHF

j_call: TRBJ2-4
d_call: TRBD2
clone_size: once
v_call: TRBV30
cdr3_nt: TGTGCCTGGAGTCGCCCAGGGGGTCTAGCGGGAGGCATTCAGTACTTC
cdr3_aa: CAWSRPGGLAGGIQYF

j_call: TRBJ2-7
d_call: TRBD1
clone_size: NA
v_call: TRBV6-5
cdr3_nt: TGTGCCAGCAGCTCGCCACAGGGGTACTCCTACGAGCAGTACTTC
cdr3_aa: CASSSPQGYSYEQYF

j_call: TRBJ2-7
d_call: TRBD1
clone_size: NA
v_call: TRBV6-5
cdr3_nt: TGTGCCAGCAGAACAGGGGGCAGGTACGAGCAGTACTTC
cdr3_aa: CASRTGGRYEQYF

j_call: TRBJ1-1
d_call: NA
clone_size: NA
v_call: TRBV19
cdr3_nt: TGTGCCAGTAGACCTACAGGGAACACTGAAGCTTTCTTT
cdr3_aa: CASRPTGNTEAFF

j_call: TRBJ1-2
d_call: NA
clone_size: NA
v_call: TRBV27
cdr3_nt: TGTGCCAGCAGTTTGCTCAGGGCGGGGGAGAACTATGGCTACACCTTC
cdr3_aa: CASSLLRAGENYGYTF

j_call: TRBJ1-1
d_call: NA
clone_size: NA
v_call: TRBV9
cdr3_nt: TGTGCCAGCAGCCCGGGGGGGGCCGGAGGCCAAGCTTTCTTT
cdr3_aa: CASSPGGAGGQAFF

j_call: TRBJ2-2
d_call: NA
clone_size: NA
v_call: TRBV5-1
cdr3_nt: TGCGCCAGCAGCTTGGAGGCGGGGTTGGGCACCGGGGAGCTGTTTTTT
cdr3_aa: CASSLEAGLGTGELFF

j_call: TRBJ2-1
d_call: NA
clone_size: NA
v_call: TRBV7-3
cdr3_nt: TGTGCCAGCAGCTTAAACCCCGTAGCGGCCCCCTACAATGAGCAGTTCTTC
cdr3_aa: CASSLNPVAAPYNEQFF

j_call: TRBJ2-3
d_call: TRBD1
clone_size: NA
v_call: TRBV29-1
cdr3_nt: TGCAGCGCACGGACAGGGCATAGCACAGATACGCAGTATTTT
cdr3_aa: CSARTGHSTDTQYF

j_call: TRBJ1-1
d_call: NA
clone_size: NA
v_call: TRBV12-3/TRBV12-4
cdr3_nt: TGTGCCAGCACTAGCATGAACACTGAAGCTTTCTTT
cdr3_aa: CASTSMNTEAFF

j_call: TRBJ2-3
d_call: NA
clone_size: NA
v_call: TRBV30
cdr3_nt: TGTGCCTGGAGTGTTCACAGGGAAGATACGCAGTATTTT
cdr3_aa: CAWSVHREDTQYF

j_call: TRBJ1-1
d_call: NA
clone_size: few
v_call: TRBV19
cdr3_nt: TGTGCCAGTAGTAATAGGGGACAAGGGAACACTGAAGCTTTCTTT
cdr3_aa: CASSNRGQGNTEAFF